One sample yielded the 32 T cell receptor beta chains listed below, sequenced in a study of Graves' ophthalmopathy and Graves' hyperthyroidism. Scientists amplified the TCR beta CDR3 regions from RNA transcripts. HTBI-primed RT-PCR formed the first round, and a multiplex PCR formed the second. Each CDR3 protein gets one entry after TCRdb re-called the multiplex PCR reads with MiXCR. The sample carries about 1.1 million distinct CDR3 sequences, 36% recorded once. Sequencing was performed on peripheral blood or thyroid tissue (not recorded which). The receptors derive from an adult man with Graves' hyperthyroidism.

This clonotype was picked up many times. The rearrangement uses TRBV29-1 and TRBJ2-7; D remains ambiguous. Germline loops: CDR1 SQVTM, CDR2 ANQGSEA. This CDR3 comprises 11 residues. The V and J ends lost 3 bases and 3 bases respectively, with 6 bases between them. CDR3 sequence reads: CSVERNYEQYF. The DNA for the CDR3 is TGCAGCGTTGAGAGGAACTACGAGCAGTACTTC.

The chain uses TRBV6-5 and TRBJ1-5, with TRBD1 matching 8 bases. The CDR3 has 14 amino acids. In germline, CDR1 is MNHEY, CDR2 SVGAGI. V shed 6 bases and J 4 bases; nucleotides not matched to a gene: 5. The CDR3 sequence: CASSMGQENQPQHF. CDR3 sequence (DNA): TGTGCCAGCAGCATGGGACAGGAGAATCAGCCCCAGCATTTT.

In this sample, this clonotype turned up many times. V is TRBV6-2 or TRBV6-3 and J is TRBJ1-1, with a possible D match to TRBD1 (5 bases). The CDR3 has 11 residues. Germline V gives CDR1 MNHEY, CDR2 SVGEGT. Trimming took 1 base from V and 10 from J, leaving 7 bases between them. CDR3 in amino acids: CASSYFGGAFF. CDR3 coding DNA: TGTGCCAGCAGTTACTTCGGGGGAGCTTTCTTT.

V is TRBV7-2 and J is TRBJ2-2; no reliable D call. This CDR3 has 14 residues. Trimming removed 1 base at V and 13 bases at J, with 16 bases between. CDR1 and CDR2 (germline): SGHTA, FQGNSA. The DNA of the CDR3 is TGTGCCAGCAGCTTAGGAACCCAACGCGTCGGGCTGTTTTTT. Its translation is CASSLGTQRVGLFF. Filled out from reference TRBV7-2 and TRBJ2-2, the complete variable domain reads GAGVSQSPSNKVTEKGKDVELRCDPISGHTALYWYRQSLGQGLEFLIYFQGNSAPDKSGLPSDRFSAERTGGSVSTLTIQRTQQEDSAVYLCASSLGTQRVGLFFGEGSRLTVL.

This clonotype was counted many times. The chain has TRBV24-1 and TRBJ2-5, with D perhaps matching TRBD2 (6 bases). Germline loops: CDR1 KGHDR, CDR2 SFDVKD. The V and J ends lost 1 base and 3 bases respectively, with 8 bases between them. The CDR3 is made up of 14 amino acids. CDR3 nucleotides: TGTGCCACCAGTGATTTCGGAGGGAAAGAGACCCAGTACTTC. It yields the protein CATSDFGGKETQYF.

This clonotype was counted many times. The chain recombines TRBV7-8 with TRBJ1-2; the D gene is possibly TRBD1 (5 bases). The length of the CDR3 is 15 residues. Trimming took off 1 base at V and 0 bases at J, with 9 bases between the two ends. Germline CDR1 SGHVS, CDR2 FQNEAQ. CDR3: CASSLDPGPNYGYTF. The CDR3 nucleotides read TGTGCCAGCAGCTTAGATCCAGGGCCTAACTATGGCTACACCTTC.

In regard to this clonotype: The junction differs from germline at one of its ends, possibly a read error. J is TRBJ1-6 and V is TRBV10-3, with 7 bases fitting TRBD1. CDR1 and CDR2 (germline): ENHRY, SYGVKD. This CDR3 region has 14 residues. The CDR3 protein is CASSYSGGPSPLHF. CDR3 coding DNA: TGTGCCAGCAGTTACTCAGGGGGTCCTTCACCCCTCCACTTT.

The genes are TRBV11-1 and TRBJ2-5; D is undetermined. Germline CDR1 and CDR2: SGHAT and FQDESV (reference sequence). The CDR3 is made up of 14 amino acids. V lost 3 bases to trimming and J lost 2 bases, with 10 bases between them. In nucleotides, the CDR3 is TGTGCCAGCAGCTTGTCGGTGTTTCAAGAGACCCAGTACTTC. Translating it yields CASSLSVFQETQYF.

A few counts support this clonotype. The rearrangement joins TRBV27 to TRBJ1-6; D perhaps matches TRBD1 (6 bases). V lost 6 bases, J lost 0 bases, and 18 bases lay in between. The CDR3 covers 18 residues. Germline CDR1 reads MNHEY; CDR2 reads SMNVEV (reference sequence). As DNA, the CDR3 is TGTGCCAGCAGCAACAGGGAACTGATTAGCTCCTATAATTCACCCCTCCACTTT. Its translation: CASSNRELISSYNSPLHF.

This chain links TRBV29-1 with TRBJ1-2; TRBD1 aligns across 7 bases. After removal of 7 bases from V and 6 bases from J, the junction contained 8 bases not matched to a gene. The CDR3 spans 12 residues. Germline lookup yields CDR1 SQVTM and CDR2 ANQGSEA. CDR3 loop: CSADSDRDGYTF. CDR3 coding DNA: TGCAGCGCAGACTCCGACAGGGATGGCTACACCTTC. Together with reference TRBV29-1 and TRBJ1-2, the CDR3 gives the full variable domain: SAVISQKPSRDICQRGTSLTIQCQVDSQVTMMFWYRQQPGQSLTLIATANQGSEATYESGFVIDKFPISRPNLTFSTLTVSNMSPEDSSIYLCSADSDRDGYTFGSGTRLTVV.

With regard to this clonotype: This may be a read error: a much more frequent sequence differs by one nucleotide. This sequence joins TRBV13 and TRBJ2-7, with 12 bases identical to TRBD1. This CDR3 region has 15 residues. Germline CDR1 and CDR2: PRHDT and FYEKMQ (reference sequence). The CDR3 coding sequence is TGTGCCAGCAGCATAGGGACAGGGGGCAACTACGAGCAGTACTTC. Translated, it gives CASSIGTGGNYEQYF.

Note on this clonotype: With a much larger clone just one base away, this may be a read error. V is TRBV9 and J is TRBJ1-5; D remains ambiguous. There are 15 residues in the CDR3. The V gene's germline CDR1 is SGDLS and CDR2 YYNGEE. CDR3 bases: TGTGCCAACAGCGTAGAGGGCCGGGGAGGACAGCCCCAGCATTTT. It specifies CANSVEGRGGQPQHF.

This clonotype was seen at least ten times. V is TRBV5-1 and J is TRBJ2-7; TRBD2 agrees at 8 bases. The V gene's germline CDR1 is SGHRS and CDR2 YFSETQ. V lost 3 bases to trimming and J lost 2 bases; unmatched junction nucleotides: 4. This CDR3 has 14 residues. CDR3 coding DNA: TGCGCCAGCAGCTCCCGGGGGGGGGCCTACGAGCAGTACTTC. Translated, it gives CASSSRGGAYEQYF.

This clonotype was counted at least ten times. The V call is TRBV13, the J call TRBJ1-6; unclear D gene. The CDR3 consists of 15 residues. From germline, CDR1 is PRHDT and CDR2 FYEKMQ (reference sequence). With 3 bases removed from V and 5 bases from J, the gap between germline ends came to 11 bases. The CDR3 loop is CASSLKSWDNSPLHF. As DNA, the CDR3 is TGTGCCAGCAGCTTGAAAAGCTGGGATAATTCACCCCTCCACTTT. The variable domain in full, completed from reference TRBV13 and TRBJ1-6, reads AAGVIQSPRHLIKEKRETATLKCYPIPRHDTVYWYQQGPGQDPQFLISFYEKMQSDKGSIPDRFSAQQFSDYHSELNMSSLELGDSALYFCASSLKSWDNSPLHFGNGTRLTVT.

The table lists this clonotype with many counts. V is TRBV7-2 and J is TRBJ2-2; perhaps D is TRBD1 or TRBD2 (5 bases each). CDR3 length: 15 residues. Per the germline V gene, CDR1 is SGHTA and CDR2 is FQGNSA. The ends were cut back, 3 bases at V and 1 base at J, with 9 bases in the middle. Written as DNA, the CDR3 is TGTGCCAGCAGCTTCGGGGCCCGGAACACCGGGGAGCTGTTTTTT. Its translation is CASSFGARNTGELFF. Full variable domain (missing parts from reference TRBV7-2 and TRBJ2-2): GAGVSQSPSNKVTEKGKDVELRCDPISGHTALYWYRQSLGQGLEFLIYFQGNSAPDKSGLPSDRFSAERTGGSVSTLTIQRTQQEDSAVYLCASSFGARNTGELFFGEGSRLTVL.

There are many counts of this clonotype. V usage is TRBV9 and J usage is TRBJ2-5, with 7 bases fitting TRBD2. CDR1 is SGDLS, CDR2 YYNGEE, per germline. The J segment lost 5 bases and the V segment lost 1 base, leaving 8 bases of the junction unmatched. The CDR3 extends over 15 amino acids. The CDR3 DNA follows: TGTGCCAGCAGCGTAAGCGCGGGAGCGGTGGAGACCCAGTACTTC. Translating it yields CASSVSAGAVETQYF.

There are many counts of this clonotype. J is TRBJ2-7 and V is TRBV11-2; the match to TRBD1 covers 8 bases. There are 16 residues in the CDR3. V gave up 2 bases and J gave up 2 bases; unmatched junction bases: 8. From germline, CDR1 is SGHAT and CDR2 FQNNGV. CDR3 sequence reads: CASSLTPGQETYEQYF. Here the CDR3 DNA reads TGTGCCAGCAGCTTAACCCCGGGACAGGAAACCTACGAGCAGTACTTC.

A remark on this clonotype: This may be a read error: a much more frequent sequence differs by one nucleotide. The chain combines TRBV19 with TRBJ2-7, with D tentatively TRBD1 (6 bases). The V end lost 3 bases, the J end lost 5 bases, and 11 bases lay between the germline ends. Germline assignment: CDR1 LNHDA and CDR2 SQIVND (reference sequence). This CDR3 spans 13 amino acids. CDR3 coding DNA: TGTGCCAGTAGTATGACAGGTACCAACGAGCAGTACTTC. It is translated as CASSMTGTNEQYF.

The chain joins TRBV15 to TRBJ2-5, with D perhaps matching TRBD1 (5 bases). Trimming pared 4 bases from V and 0 bases from J, leaving 9 bases between. This CDR3 spans 14 amino acids. Per germline, CDR1 LNHNV and CDR2 YYDKDF (reference sequence). CDR3 sequence reads: CATSKRQHQETQYF. In DNA, the CDR3 is TGTGCCACCAGCAAAAGACAGCACCAAGAGACCCAGTACTTC.

This clonotype appeared many times. V and J are TRBV7-2 and TRBJ1-4; a possible D gene is TRBD1 (5 bases). Germline-derived CDR1 and CDR2 are SGHTA and FQGNSA. Trimming shortened V by 5 bases and J by 1 base, and 14 bases separated the two germline ends. The CDR3 consists of 16 residues. CDR3 loop: CASSPSRQITNEKLFF. The CDR3, as DNA: TGTGCCAGCAGCCCCTCCCGACAGATAACTAATGAAAAACTGTTTTTT.

J is TRBJ1-2 and V is TRBV29-1; TRBD1 aligns across 9 bases. Trimming removed 4 bases from V and 4 bases from J; junction bases left unmatched: 7. This CDR3 spans 14 amino acids. In germline, CDR1 is SQVTM, CDR2 ANQGSEA. The CDR3 reads CSVVLPTGGYGYTF. CDR3 coding DNA: TGCAGCGTTGTACTTCCGACAGGGGGCTATGGCTACACCTTC.

In regard to this clonotype: A junction boundary mismatches the germline segment, possibly from a read error. The genes are TRBV10-3 and TRBJ2-5; D may be TRBD1 (5 bases). From germline, CDR1 is ENHRY and CDR2 SYGVKD. The CDR3 contains 16 residues. CDR3 sequence (DNA): TGTGCCAGCAGTTTATCATCCAGGGTCCTGATGGGGACCCAGTACTTC. It yields the protein CASSLSSRVLMGTQYF.

In its sample, this clonotype was seen many times. The rearrangement links TRBV20-1 to TRBJ2-7; D might be TRBD1 (6 bases). V was trimmed by 2 bases and J by 2 bases, leaving 10 bases between them. The V gene's germline CDR1 is DFQATT and CDR2 SNEGSKA (reference sequence). The CDR3 length is 13 residues. CDR3 residues: CSARRGGPYEQYF. CDR3 coding DNA: TGCAGTGCTAGACGAGGGGGTCCCTACGAGCAGTACTTC.

V gene TRBV29-1 combines with J gene TRBJ1-1; D is undetermined. Trimming took off 0 bases at V and 10 bases at J, with 9 bases between the two ends. The length of the CDR3 is 11 residues. Germline values: CDR1 SQVTM, CDR2 ANQGSEA. The CDR3: CSVEDGRGAFF. CDR3 coding DNA: TGCAGCGTTGAAGATGGGCGGGGAGCTTTCTTT. The full variable domain, with the rest looked up from reference TRBV29-1 and TRBJ1-1, is SAVISQKPSRDICQRGTSLTIQCQVDSQVTMMFWYRQQPGQSLTLIATANQGSEATYESGFVIDKFPISRPNLTFSTLTVSNMSPEDSSIYLCSVEDGRGAFFGQGTRLTVV.

Concerning this clonotype itself: The conserved closing phenylalanine or tryptophan is absent in this CDR3, likely reflecting a read error. Because the CDR3's place on the DNA is in doubt, the DNA is left out and the CDR3 is given as listed by TCRdb. The chain couples TRBV7-9 to TRBJ2-7; the table's D call TRBD1 went unverified against the DNA. The CDR3 sequence runs 14 residues, both termini included. Germline CDR1 is SEHNR and CDR2 is FQNEAQ (reference sequence). The CDR3 reads CASSPPSGGFSGPL.

This clonotype came up many times. The chain couples TRBV7-8 to TRBJ2-5, with 9 positions matching TRBD1. The trim removed 6 bases at V and 5 bases at J, leaving 10 bases unmatched. The CDR3 is made up of 15 amino acids. CDR1 is SGHVS, CDR2 FQNEAQ, per germline. The CDR3 protein is CASRQTGGGSETQYF. DNA of the CDR3: TGTGCCAGCAGGCAAACAGGGGGCGGGTCGGAGACCCAGTACTTC.

The sample holds many counts of this clonotype. The J gene is TRBJ1-2, the V gene TRBV5-5; D is perhaps TRBD1 (5 bases). V was cut by 1 base and J by 4 bases, with 8 bases left in between. The CDR3 covers 13 residues. CDR1 SGHKS and CDR2 YYEKEE come from the germline V gene (reference sequence). This CDR3 is CASSLTTAYGYTF. CDR3 sequence (DNA): TGTGCCAGCAGCTTGACGACAGCCTATGGCTACACCTTC.

This clonotype was detected many times. This chain joins TRBV7-9 and TRBJ1-2; 7 positions match TRBD1. Germline values: CDR1 SEHNR, CDR2 FQNEAQ (reference sequence). The length of the CDR3 is 13 residues. With V trimmed by 5 bases and J by 6 bases, 6 bases remained unmatched. Here the CDR3 DNA reads TGTGCCAGCAGCCCAGACAGGGAAGATGGCTACACCTTC. Amino acid sequence: CASSPDREDGYTF.

This chain connects TRBV2 to TRBJ1-1; 7 positions agree with TRBD1. CDR3 length: 14 residues. CDR1 SNHLY and CDR2 FYNNEI come from the germline V gene. V lost 7 bases, J lost 10 bases, and 15 bases stayed unmatched. The CDR3 here is CASIKGIGGGIAFF. The CDR3 DNA is TGTGCCAGCATCAAGGGGATAGGGGGCGGGATAGCTTTCTTT. The full variable domain, its missing parts supplied by reference TRBV2 and TRBJ1-1, is EPEVTQTPSHQVTQMGQEVILRCVPISNHLYFYWYRQILGQKVEFLVSFYNNEISEKSEIFDDQFSVERPDGSNFTLKIRSTKLEDSAMYFCASIKGIGGGIAFFGQGTRLTVV.

V and J are TRBV10-3 and TRBJ2-7, with a tentative D call TRBD2 (6 bases). V was pared by 6 bases and J by 0 bases, with 9 bases between. Germline lookup yields CDR1 ENHRY and CDR2 SYGVKD. The CDR3 consists of 13 residues. The CDR3 coding sequence is TGTGCCATCAGAGAGACTAGCTCCTACGAGCAGTACTTC. This translates into CAIRETSSYEQYF.

Turning to this clonotype: A much larger clone lies a single base off, so this may be a read error. V is TRBV4-3 and J is TRBJ2-7; no definite D call. The CDR3 is 14 residues long. Germline V CDR1 and CDR2: LGHNA, YSLEER. The CDR3 is CANSHLGEDYEQYF. CDR3 sequence (DNA): TGCGCCAACAGCCACCTAGGTGAAGACTACGAGCAGTACTTC.

J is TRBJ2-7 and V is TRBV20-1; D is tentatively TRBD1 or TRBD2 (5 bases each). The CDR3 covers 15 residues. Trimming took off 0 bases at V and 3 bases at J, with 15 bases between the two ends. Germline V gene lookup returns CDR1 DFQATT and CDR2 SNEGSKA (reference sequence). CDR3 in DNA: TGCAGTGCTAGAGACGACGGGACGGATTACTACGAGCAGTACTTC. Protein product: CSARDDGTDYYEQYF.